The rows below give T cell receptor beta chains drawn from one sample of a study of blood T cell repertoires in COVID-19. The protocol was immunoSEQ multiplex PCR, while the TCRdb copy is restricted to in-frame clones and leaves out a portion. Of approximately 200,000 clones listed, about 91% were seen once; the top ten hold around 1.4%. The sequenced sample consisted of peripheral blood. Receptors originate from a man aged 18-30 years with active or convalescent COVID-19. CDR3s include the opening cysteine and the closing phenylalanine or tryptophan. Where a row states a size, it is once, few, many or the class of an expanded clone; other rows omit it.

CDR3: CASSGQGVGHNEKLFF
size: once
V: TRBV9

CDR3: CASSLGQGNSPLHF
size: .
V: TRBV5-1

CDR3: CASSSGTISGEQYF
size: .
V: TRBV7-2

CDR3: CASFEESGNTIYF
size: few
V: TRBV2

CDR3: CAIRASAPGLASGEQYF
size: .
V: TRBV10-3

CDR3: CSASSSGRVGEQFF
size: .
V: TRBV29-1

CDR3: CASSPLSLTGKDYGYTF
size: .
V: TRBV18

CDR3: CASSRTDGDTQYF
size: once
V: TRBV6-5

CDR3: CASSTGTGSYEQYF
size: .
V: TRBV27

CDR3: CASSPGTGDSYNEQFF
size: few
V: TRBV11-2

CDR3: CATTGRVPDEQFF
size: .
V: TRBV10-3

CDR3: CASSSAEEAREKLFF
size: .
V: TRBV19

CDR3: CASSQGTSGREVKVF
size: .
V: TRBV3-1/TRBV3-2

CDR3: CASSYAVEPSNQPQHF
size: few
V: TRBV6-2/TRBV6-3

CDR3: CASSIDHRTGAKSYEQYF
size: .
V: TRBV19

CDR3: CASSWNGQGDGYTF
size: .
V: TRBV5-1

CDR3: CASSLGQGSLGANVLTF
size: .
V: TRBV5-1

CDR3: CASSFRQGRNQPQHF
size: few
V: TRBV5-8

CDR3: CASSLIGFYNEQFF
size: .
V: TRBV18

CDR3: CASSPQTNPGQESSYNSPLHF
size: few
V: TRBV27

CDR3: CAWSAGTETEKLFF
size: .
V: TRBV30

CDR3: CASSNREAGVFPCEQFF
size: .
V: TRBV21-1

CDR3: CASSTAYRGRADGYTF
size: .
V: TRBV19

CDR3: CASSLDLAGGTPVELFF
size: .
V: TRBV5-1

CDR3: CSASRVSGISGAQYF
size: .
V: TRBV20-1

CDR3: CASGSDSSYEQYF
size: .
V: TRBV9

CDR3: CASSPNPGNNQPQHF
size: .
V: TRBV28

CDR3: CASRPTGTEYNEQFF
size: .
V: TRBV7-2

CDR3: CASSDSITDRDYEQYF
size: .
V: TRBV10-1

CDR3: CASSPPLPGLAGVDNEQFF
size: .
V: TRBV7-9

CDR3: CASSFSLGTSGKIHYEQYF
size: .
V: TRBV27

CDR3: CASSSRESATIYF
size: .
V: TRBV7-9

CDR3: CAKGFGQGLHF
size: .
V: TRBV6-4

CDR3: CASSLDPGSEAFF
size: once
V: TRBV5-4

CDR3: CASSLVRVENEQFF
size: .
V: TRBV7-9

CDR3: CATRTGQETQYF
size: .
V: TRBV6-5

CDR3: CASSLHGRSEAFF
size: .
V: TRBV11-1

CDR3: CASKGRGADTQYF
size: .
V: TRBV5-1

CDR3: CASSEASGVSGEQYF
size: .
V: TRBV6-1

CDR3: CASSSSGRGVYEQYF
size: .
V: TRBV19

CDR3: CASSPIRDRAGNTIYF
size: .
V: TRBV3-1/TRBV3-2

CDR3: CASSFSSNQPQHF
size: once
V: TRBV27